These T cell receptor beta chains were read from a single sample in a study of blood T cell repertoires in COVID-19. Clones were read by immunoSEQ multiplex PCR, and TCRdb kept only the in-frame ones, dropping some. The data show roughly 180,000 clones, with roughly 83% seen just once and around 6.7% held by the top ten. The sequenced material came from peripheral blood. The receptors were sampled from a woman between 35 and 50 years old with COVID-19, enrolled during active disease. CDR3s include the opening cysteine and the closing phenylalanine or tryptophan. The D gene is left open where the match is weak. Part of the rows lack a size; the others show once, few, many or a class for expanded clones.

clone_size: NA; j_call: TRBJ1-3; d_call: TRBD1; v_call: TRBV5-4; cdr3_aa: CASSLGTGQSGNTIYF; cdr3_nt: TGTGCCAGCAGCTTGGGGACAGGGCAATCTGGAAACACCATATATTTT
clone_size: NA; j_call: TRBJ2-7; d_call: TRBD2; v_call: TRBV27; cdr3_aa: CASSLSIGTRIGYEQYF; cdr3_nt: TGTGCCAGCAGTTTATCAATCGGGACTAGAATAGGGTACGAGCAGTACTTC
clone_size: NA; j_call: TRBJ2-7; d_call: NA; v_call: TRBV15; cdr3_aa: CATSRDHRGSYEQYF; cdr3_nt: TGTGCCACCAGCAGAGATCACCGGGGGTCCTACGAGCAGTACTTC
clone_size: NA; j_call: TRBJ1-5; d_call: NA; v_call: TRBV5-6; cdr3_aa: CASSPARQGNQPQHF; cdr3_nt: TGTGCCAGCAGCCCCGCCAGACAGGGCAATCAGCCCCAGCATTTT
clone_size: NA; j_call: TRBJ2-1; d_call: TRBD2; v_call: TRBV19; cdr3_aa: CASSIGSSGPLGEQFF; cdr3_nt: TGTGCCAGTAGTATAGGGTCTAGCGGGCCCCTTGGTGAGCAGTTCTTC
clone_size: NA; j_call: TRBJ2-1; d_call: TRBD1; v_call: TRBV7-2; cdr3_aa: CASSIPGTGSNEQFF; cdr3_nt: TGTGCCAGCAGCATCCCCGGGACAGGGAGCAATGAGCAGTTCTTC
clone_size: NA; j_call: TRBJ2-1; d_call: TRBD2; v_call: TRBV15; cdr3_aa: CATRTGTSGYYNEQFF; cdr3_nt: TGTGCCACCAGGACCGGGACTAGCGGCTACTACAATGAGCAGTTCTTC
clone_size: NA; j_call: TRBJ1-1; d_call: NA; v_call: TRBV6-5; cdr3_aa: CASNLRGENTEAFF; cdr3_nt: TGTGCCAGCAACCTCAGGGGTGAGAACACTGAAGCTTTCTTT
clone_size: NA; j_call: TRBJ1-5; d_call: NA; v_call: TRBV4-1; cdr3_aa: CASSQAPGRFDQPQHF; cdr3_nt: TGCGCCAGCAGCCAAGCCCCAGGGAGGTTCGATCAGCCCCAGCATTTT
clone_size: once; j_call: TRBJ2-7; d_call: NA; v_call: TRBV10-3; cdr3_aa: CAISALSSYEQYF; cdr3_nt: TGTGCCATCAGTGCCCTGAGCTCCTACGAGCAGTACTTC
clone_size: NA; j_call: TRBJ2-7; d_call: NA; v_call: TRBV6-5; cdr3_aa: CASRNTDLTVYEQYF; cdr3_nt: TGTGCCAGCAGGAACACGGACTTGACGGTCTACGAGCAGTACTTC
clone_size: once; j_call: TRBJ2-6; d_call: NA; v_call: TRBV13; cdr3_aa: CASGVRFGSGTSGANVLTF; cdr3_nt: TGTGCCAGCGGAGTAAGGTTCGGGAGTGGGACCTCTGGGGCCAACGTCCTGACTTTC
clone_size: once; j_call: TRBJ1-6; d_call: TRBD1; v_call: TRBV4-2; cdr3_aa: CASSQVGTGGKGGTSPLHF; cdr3_nt: TGTGCCAGCAGCCAAGTGGGGACAGGGGGTAAAGGCGGTACTTCACCCCTCCACTTT
clone_size: few; j_call: TRBJ2-5; d_call: NA; v_call: TRBV2; cdr3_aa: CASLQVETQYF; cdr3_nt: TGTGCCAGCCTACAGGTAGAGACCCAGTACTTC
clone_size: NA; j_call: TRBJ2-1; d_call: NA; v_call: TRBV4-2; cdr3_aa: CASSLRGGGSEGYNEQFF; cdr3_nt: TGTGCCAGCAGCCTCCGTGGCGGAGGGAGTGAAGGCTACAATGAGCAGTTCTTC
clone_size: NA; j_call: TRBJ2-7; d_call: NA; v_call: TRBV29-1; cdr3_aa: CSVAPRMSSSYEQYF; cdr3_nt: TGCAGCGTTGCACCTAGGATGAGCAGTTCCTACGAGCAGTACTTC
clone_size: NA; j_call: TRBJ1-5; d_call: TRBD1; v_call: TRBV6-6; cdr3_aa: CASRRQGVGYSNQPQHF; cdr3_nt: TGTGCCAGCAGGCGACAGGGTGTTGGGTATAGCAATCAGCCCCAGCATTTT
clone_size: NA; j_call: TRBJ2-1; d_call: TRBD2; v_call: TRBV6-5; cdr3_aa: CASSRLAGPYNEQFF; cdr3_nt: TGTGCCAGCAGCCGACTAGCGGGGCCTTACAATGAGCAGTTCTTC
clone_size: NA; j_call: TRBJ1-1; d_call: NA; v_call: TRBV27; cdr3_aa: CASSPKAWEKAFF; cdr3_nt: TGTGCCAGCAGCCCGAAGGCCTGGGAGAAAGCTTTCTTT
clone_size: NA; j_call: TRBJ2-7; d_call: TRBD2; v_call: TRBV5-1; cdr3_aa: CASSKTSGVFYEQYF; cdr3_nt: TGCGCCAGCAGCAAAACTAGCGGGGTATTCTACGAGCAGTACTTC
clone_size: NA; j_call: TRBJ1-1; d_call: NA; v_call: TRBV19; cdr3_aa: CASSITGGNEAFF; cdr3_nt: TGTGCCAGTAGTATAACGGGGGGAAATGAAGCTTTCTTT
clone_size: NA; j_call: TRBJ2-1; d_call: TRBD1; v_call: TRBV24-1; cdr3_aa: CATSDSGTGDLNEQFF; cdr3_nt: TGTGCCACCAGTGATTCCGGGACAGGGGATTTAAATGAGCAGTTCTTC
clone_size: NA; j_call: TRBJ1-2; d_call: TRBD1; v_call: TRBV13; cdr3_aa: CASSRTTGRRYGYTF; cdr3_nt: TGTGCCAGCAGCCGTACGACAGGGAGGAGGTATGGCTACACCTTC
clone_size: NA; j_call: TRBJ2-1; d_call: TRBD2; v_call: TRBV6-4; cdr3_aa: CASSGVGLTVFSYNEQFF; cdr3_nt: TGTGCCAGCAGTGGGGTGGGACTAACTGTATTCTCCTACAATGAGCAGTTCTTC
clone_size: few; j_call: TRBJ1-4; d_call: TRBD1; v_call: TRBV5-1; cdr3_aa: CASSPGQGRREKLFF; cdr3_nt: TGCGCCAGCAGCCCGGGACAGGGGAGGCGTGAAAAACTGTTTTTT
clone_size: once; j_call: TRBJ1-1; d_call: TRBD1; v_call: TRBV29-1; cdr3_aa: CSVAGRGWTEAFF; cdr3_nt: TGCAGCGTTGCGGGCAGGGGGTGGACTGAAGCTTTCTTT
clone_size: NA; j_call: TRBJ1-1; d_call: NA; v_call: TRBV3-1/TRBV3-2; cdr3_aa: CASHSTTEAFF; cdr3_nt: TGTGCCAGCCATAGTACCACTGAAGCTTTCTTT
clone_size: NA; j_call: TRBJ2-7; d_call: TRBD1; v_call: TRBV27; cdr3_aa: CASKAGTGVYEQYF; cdr3_nt: TGTGCCAGCAAAGCCGGGACAGGGGTATACGAGCAGTACTTC
clone_size: few; j_call: TRBJ1-5; d_call: TRBD1; v_call: TRBV18; cdr3_aa: CASSPKEGASQPQHF; cdr3_nt: TGTGCCAGCTCACCAAAGGAGGGGGCCTCTCAGCCCCAGCATTTT
clone_size: NA; j_call: TRBJ2-7; d_call: TRBD2; v_call: TRBV2; cdr3_aa: CASRWLAGVGAYEQYF; cdr3_nt: TGTGCCAGCAGGTGGCTAGCGGGAGTAGGGGCCTACGAGCAGTACTTC
clone_size: NA; j_call: TRBJ2-2; d_call: NA; v_call: TRBV5-4; cdr3_aa: CASSLEFQGGELFF; cdr3_nt: TGTGCCAGCAGCTTGGAGTTTCAGGGCGGGGAGCTGTTTTTT
clone_size: NA; j_call: TRBJ2-5; d_call: NA; v_call: TRBV18; cdr3_aa: CASSSPSGETQYF; cdr3_nt: TGTGCCAGCTCCTCCCCCTCGGGGGAGACCCAGTACTTC
clone_size: NA; j_call: TRBJ1-2; d_call: NA; v_call: TRBV11-2; cdr3_aa: CASSLPGDWGYTF; cdr3_nt: TGTGCCAGCAGCTTACCGGGGGACTGGGGCTACACCTTC